A single sample gave rise to the 22 T cell receptor beta chains below, sequenced in a study of blood T cells in healthy people across ages. Using a J-beta primer mix together with a sample-barcoded 5' primer, a second PCR was run for roughly 6 to 11 cycles. Via MiXCR, TCRdb re-called the 5' RACE reads, giving one row per CDR3 protein. The sample lists 780,000 or so distinct CDR3 sequences, about 48% occurring once. The sample was blood. The receptors stem from a man older than 75 in good health.

The V and J genes are TRBV12-5 and TRBJ2-7, with a possible D match to TRBD1 (6 bases). This CDR3 region has 13 residues. Trimming took off 4 bases at V and 4 bases at J, with 11 bases between the two ends. CDR1 is LGHNT, CDR2 FRNRAP, per germline. The CDR3 DNA follows: TGTGCTAGTGGTTCGGGACATACTTACGAGCAGTACTTC. Protein: CASGSGHTYEQYF.

This clonotype was counted at least ten times. This chain joins TRBV29-1 and TRBJ2-7; 12 nucleotides line up with TRBD2. Germline CDR1 is SQVTM and CDR2 is ANQGSEA. J gave up 2 bases and V 6 bases, and 2 bases lay outside the gene matches. The CDR3 totals 13 residues. In DNA form, the CDR3 reads TGCAGCGTCAGGACTAGCGGGACCTACGAGCAGTACTTC. As protein: CSVRTSGTYEQYF.

The chain links TRBV20-1 to TRBJ1-6; 9 bases are a match to TRBD1. The CDR3 has 15 amino acids. Losses at the gene ends were 0 bases for V and 5 bases for J; bases not matched to a gene: 2. Germline V gene lookup returns CDR1 DFQATT and CDR2 SNEGSKA (reference sequence). The CDR3 DNA is TGCAGTGCTAGAGATCGACAGGGGGATAATTCACCCCTCCACTTT. It yields the protein CSARDRQGDNSPLHF.

This clonotype was found a few times. The rearrangement links TRBV10-3 to TRBJ2-5, with 9 bases matching TRBD1. The V and J ends lost 4 bases and 7 bases, in that order; junction bases with no gene match: 4. CDR1 is ENHRY and CDR2 is SYGVKD in the germline V gene. This CDR3 spans 13 amino acids. This CDR3 reads CAISGDRVRTQYF. The DNA for the CDR3 is TGTGCCATCAGTGGGGACAGGGTGAGGACCCAGTACTTC.

This chain connects TRBV7-3 to TRBJ2-3, with 10 nucleotides matching TRBD2. Unmatched junction bases numbered 6, after V lost 6 bases and J lost 3 bases. The V gene's germline CDR1 is SGHTA and CDR2 FQGTGA. This CDR3 has 15 amino acids. The CDR3 loop is CASSSSGSRTDTQYF. The CDR3 region has the DNA TGTGCCAGCAGTTCTAGCGGGAGTAGGACAGATACGCAGTATTTT.

The J gene is TRBJ2-3, the V gene TRBV15; D ambiguous. Trimming cost V 4 bases and J 2 bases, with 10 bases left between them. The length of the CDR3 is 14 residues. The germline V gene has CDR1 LNHNV and CDR2 YYDKDF (reference sequence). The CDR3 sequence: CATSTLDHTDTQYF. CDR3 coding DNA: TGTGCCACCAGCACGTTAGACCACACAGATACGCAGTATTTT.

This clonotype was detected only a few times. The V and J genes are TRBV20-1 and TRBJ2-3; 7 bases are a match to TRBD2. V shed 1 base, J shed 14 bases, and the junction held 21 bases outside the gene matches. Germline CDR1 DFQATT, CDR2 SNEGSKA (reference sequence). CDR3 length equals 16 residues. Written as DNA, the CDR3 is TGCAGTGCTAGAGTTCAGGGCGGGAGCGGGGTCCCATACGCGTATTTT. Translation: CSARVQGGSGVPYAYF.

This clonotype was seen a few times. J is TRBJ2-7 and V is TRBV12-3 or TRBV12-4, with D unresolved. Trimming cost V 5 bases and J 2 bases, with 4 bases left between them. The CDR3 runs to 11 residues. CDR3 sequence: CASSMAYEQYF. The CDR3 DNA reads TGTGCCAGCAGTATGGCCTACGAGCAGTACTTC.

The chain recombines TRBV20-1 with TRBJ2-1; 10 bases map to TRBD2. J was trimmed by 6 bases and V by 3 bases; bases with no gene match: 5. The CDR3 extends over 14 amino acids. Looked up from germline, CDR1 is DFQATT and CDR2 is SNEGSKA (reference sequence). CDR3 protein: CSASSGRPPNEQFF. The CDR3 coding sequence is TGCAGTGCTAGTAGCGGGAGGCCCCCCAATGAGCAGTTCTTC.

This clonotype has more than one count but fewer than ten. The chain has TRBV29-1 and TRBJ2-1; perhaps TRBD2 as D (5 bases). The CDR3 extends over 15 amino acids. V dropped 7 bases and J dropped 6 bases, with 22 bases sitting between them. The germline V gene encodes CDR1 SQVTM and CDR2 ANQGSEA. CDR3 in amino acids: CSGRRLASLVNEQFF. CDR3 DNA sequence: TGCAGCGGCAGAAGGCTCGCTAGCTTGGTCAATGAGCAGTTCTTC.

This chain joins TRBV12-3 or TRBV12-4 and TRBJ2-5; TRBD1 aligns across 7 bases. The CDR3 is 14 amino acids. Germline trimming cut 4 bases from V and 5 bases from J; bases unmatched to any gene: 7. In DNA, the CDR3 is TGTGCCAGCAGTTGGACAGGACGAGTTGAGACCCAGTACTTC. As protein: CASSWTGRVETQYF.

The chain recombines TRBV20-1 with TRBJ2-3; D not resolved. The V and J ends lost 0 bases and 14 bases respectively, with 21 bases between them. The CDR3 loop spans 14 amino acids. The germline V gene has CDR1 DFQATT and CDR2 SNEGSKA (reference sequence). Here the CDR3 DNA reads TGCAGTGCTAGAGATCCGACCCACTCTAGATACGCGTATTTT. Its translation is CSARDPTHSRYAYF.

This clonotype was counted a single time. The J gene is TRBJ1-2, the V gene TRBV28, with D unclear. The V gene lost 5 bases and the J gene lost 6 bases, with 16 bases spanning the gap. The CDR3 covers 14 residues. Germline assignment: CDR1 MDHEN and CDR2 SYDVKM. The CDR3 nucleotides read TGTGCCAGCAGTGTAGCCGGGCCTTCGGATGGCTACACCTTC. It specifies CASSVAGPSDGYTF.

V gene TRBV28 combines with J gene TRBJ2-7; 7 bases agree with TRBD2. The V and J ends lost 3 bases and 0 bases, in that order; junction bases with no gene match: 8. Germline loops: CDR1 MDHEN, CDR2 SYDVKM. This CDR3 comprises 16 residues. This chain's CDR3 is CASSFRAGANSYEQYF. The CDR3 region has the DNA TGTGCCAGCAGTTTCCGCGCGGGAGCCAACTCCTACGAGCAGTACTTC.

V gene TRBV20-1 combines with J gene TRBJ1-1; 7 bases map to TRBD1. CDR1 is DFQATT and CDR2 is SNEGSKA in the germline V gene (reference sequence). With 5 bases clipped from V and 10 bases from J, the junction kept 4 bases outside the gene matches. This CDR3 is built from 10 residues. In DNA, the CDR3 is TGCAGTGCTCCCGACAGGGTAGCTTTCTTT. It specifies CSAPDRVAFF.

The J gene is TRBJ1-2, the V gene TRBV5-8, with no clear D. CDR1 SGHTS and CDR2 YDEGEE come from the germline V gene. Trimming left V 4 bases short and J 0 bases short, with 4 bases between. CDR3 length: 12 amino acids. The CDR3 spells CASSHTNYGYTF. CDR3 DNA sequence: TGTGCCAGCAGCCATACTAACTATGGCTACACCTTC. The whole variable domain, remainder taken from reference TRBV5-8 and TRBJ1-2, is EAGVTQSPTHLIKTRGQQATLRCSPISGHTSVYWYQQALGLGLQFLLWYDEGEERNRGNFPPRFSGRQFPNYSSELNVNALELEDSALYLCASSHTNYGYTFGSGTRLTVV.

This clonotype was seen only a few times. The rearrangement joins TRBV12-3 or TRBV12-4 to TRBJ2-7, with TRBD1 matching over 9 bases. V lost 7 bases, J lost 3 bases, and 7 bases stayed unmatched. This CDR3 is 14 amino acids long. Written as DNA, the CDR3 is TGTGCCAGCACCACCCGGACAGGGGTCTACGAGCAGTACTTC. This gives the protein CASTTRTGVYEQYF.

The rearrangement links TRBV29-1 to TRBJ1-1; the D is unclear. V lost 4 bases and J 3 bases, leaving 3 bases between the germline ends. CDR1 SQVTM and CDR2 ANQGSEA come from the germline V gene. The CDR3 contains 10 residues. CDR3 in amino acids: CSVGYTEAFF. The CDR3 nucleotides are TGCAGCGTTGGATACACTGAAGCTTTCTTT.

CDR3 loop: CASSSLRGRNEQFF. As DNA, the CDR3 is TGTGCCAGCAGTTCCCTCCGGGGCCGGAATGAGCAGTTCTTC. The chain uses TRBV12-3 or TRBV12-4 and TRBJ2-1, with D perhaps given as TRBD1 or TRBD2 (5 bases each). V was shortened by 4 bases and J by 7 bases, with 14 bases between the two germline ends. The CDR3 sequence is 14 residues long.

This clonotype was seen once. This chain joins TRBV24-1 and TRBJ2-2; the D gene could be TRBD1 or TRBD2 (5 bases each). V was cut by 0 bases and J by 1 base, with 11 bases left in between. The CDR3 totals 17 residues. Germline V gives CDR1 KGHDR, CDR2 SFDVKD. The CDR3, as DNA: TGTGCCACCAGTGATTTGCTGGGGACCGTGAACACCGGGGAGCTGTTTTTT. Its protein is CATSDLLGTVNTGELFF.

This clonotype was recorded at least ten times. This chain joins TRBV12-3 or TRBV12-4 and TRBJ2-7; a weak D match, TRBD1 (5 bases). Trimming removed 5 bases from V and 2 bases from J, with 16 bases in between. The CDR3 loop spans 15 amino acids. CDR3 sequence: CASSRSNRTPYEQYF. The DNA of the CDR3 is TGTGCCAGCAGTCGGAGTAACAGGACACCCTACGAGCAGTACTTC.

The chain has TRBV7-2 and TRBJ2-7; D may be TRBD2 (5 bases). This CDR3 comprises 16 residues. Germline CDR1 and CDR2: SGHTA and FQGNSA. Trimming cost V 0 bases and J 4 bases, with 16 bases left between them. CDR3 DNA sequence: TGTGCCAGCAGCTTAGCCATTACGTACGGCGGGTACGAGCAGTACTTC. This gives the protein CASSLAITYGGYEQYF.